This T cell receptor (beta chain) was observed in a study of CD8+ T cells in alopecia areata. Isolated RNA was reverse transcribed into cDNA used as the sequencing template. Measured with immunoSEQ multiplex PCR; TCRdb has only the in-frame clones, and not every one. Of over 90,000 clones in the sample, 55% were seen once. From germline, CDR1 is SGHDT and CDR2 YYEEEE. Trimming shortened V by 3 bases and J by 5 bases, and 9 bases separated the two germline ends. This CDR3 has 13 residues. The sequenced sample consisted of CD4+ T cells sorted from blood. The chain is built from TRBV5-6 and TRBJ1-5; D is ambiguous. This TCR came from a human donor in good health. Here the CDR3 DNA reads TGTGCCAGCAGCTCCGGCCGCTATCAGCCCCAGCATTTT. This sequence encodes CASSSGRYQPQHF.